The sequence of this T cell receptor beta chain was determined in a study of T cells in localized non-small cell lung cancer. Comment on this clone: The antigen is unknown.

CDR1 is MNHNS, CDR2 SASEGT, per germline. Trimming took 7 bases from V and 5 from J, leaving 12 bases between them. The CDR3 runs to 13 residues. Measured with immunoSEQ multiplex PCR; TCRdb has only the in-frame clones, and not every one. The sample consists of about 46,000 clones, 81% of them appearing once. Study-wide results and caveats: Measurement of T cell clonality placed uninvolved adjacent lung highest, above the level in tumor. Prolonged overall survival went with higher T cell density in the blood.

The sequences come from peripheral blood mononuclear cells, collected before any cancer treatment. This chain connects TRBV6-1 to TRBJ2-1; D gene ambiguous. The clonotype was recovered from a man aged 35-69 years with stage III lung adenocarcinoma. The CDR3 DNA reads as TGTGCCAGCATGAAGGCTCTCCACAATGAGCAGTTCTTC. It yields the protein CASMKALHNEQFF.